The entry below gives a single TCR beta chain sequence along with its context. It lacks a known antigen. Base qualities were left out, and no much larger clone turns up one base away. Synthetic TCR analog templates were spiked into each PCR to estimate absolute template abundance from read counts. The immunoSEQ assay was used to amplify TCRbeta CDR3 regions from genomic DNA with bias-controlled V and J gene primers. Sequencing of rearranged TCRbeta segments was performed at approximately 20X coverage. For the original study's pipeline: Sequencing errors were corrected by clustering and CDR3s were annotated against IMGT to assign V, D and J genes. Only productive TCRbeta rearrangements were used in downstream analyses, excluding out-of-frame or stop-codon sequences. Clonality was calculated as one minus the Shannon entropy normalized by the log of the number of unique productive sequences. Clones differing between time points or between blood and tumor were identified by Fisher's exact test with Benjamini-Hochberg correction at adjusted p below 0.01. What TCRdb holds here is the immuneACCESS table cut down to in-frame rearrangements. Part of the clones is not present; checked against another copy, under half of the missing clones reflect an unresolved V gene, and the others are unexplained. V and J calls and clone size are as listed in that table; D and trimming were resolved from the DNA. This sample gives about 50,000 clones in total; around 84% of them show up just once. The top ten constitute around 3.2% of the sample.

Reading from cysteine to phenylalanine, the CDR3 counts 17 amino acids. Only CDR3 DNA remains: 51 bases, in frame from the first base. Sequences LNHDA (CDR1) and SQIVND (CDR2) are obtained from the germline V gene (reference sequence). The junction carries 24 bases between V and J, which are trimmed by 4 bases and 6 bases respectively. These data come from a study of PD-L1 blockade in urothelial cancer (dated by TCRdb to about 2017). Describing the broader study: All patients started therapy around 2014 and received atezolizumab 1,200 mg intravenously every 3 weeks. About 90% of the 29 patients were identified as males with urothelial cancer of bladder origin, and a prior smoking history was reported by 18 of 29 patients. An ECOG performance status of 0 or 1 was recorded for the patients, and 0 to 3 prior chemotherapy regimens had been received by the patients. Blood samples were analyzed at two time points: 3 weeks after treatment start (second dose) and 6 weeks after treatment start. Blood samples yielded a median of roughly 150,000 T cells and tens of thousands of unique TCRs, with median clonality roughly 0.085. The study was an exploratory multi-omic analysis of somatic, immune and clinical correlates of response to PD-L1 blockade with atezolizumab in urothelial cancer. Pretreatment tumor samples, along with matched peripheral blood serially collected before and after atezolizumab treatment, were subjected to TCR sequencing. Progression-free survival longer than 6 months counted as durable clinical benefit, and TCR features were additionally tested against both progression-free and overall survival. Whole exome sequencing and RNA sequencing of pretreatment tumors were performed alongside TCR sequencing in the same patients. Eight to ten patients achieved durable clinical benefit and some 20 did not. Twenty-nine patients had pretreatment blood TCR-seq, about 25 had at least one posttreatment blood collection, and about 25 had tumor TCR-seq.

The time point label on this specimen signifies: pretreatment peripheral blood. The cohort included about 27 patients with locally advanced or metastatic urothelial carcinoma who were treated at Memorial Sloan Kettering on a trial protocol. Peripheral blood mononuclear cells were collected pretreatment and during treatment, with between 1 and 8 total time points per patient. The Qiagen DNeasy Blood extraction kit was used to purify genomic DNA from total PBMCs and from tumor samples. PBMCs were collected pretreatment and during treatment, and were isolated and stored as previously described. Paper-wide results and their limitations: Improved progression-free and overall survival was found to be associated with pretreatment peripheral blood TCR clonality below the median. At 3 weeks after the start of treatment, tumor-associated TCR clones in peripheral blood had expanded more in patients with durable benefit (n of about 22, p = 0.022). Because the sample size was small (n = 29) and many of the analyses were exploratory, the results are meant to be hypothesis-generating.

This TCR came from a man aged 65-85 years with urothelial cancer. The chain uses TRBV19 and TRBJ1-1, with a weak D call of TRBD1 (5 bases match). Source: PBMCs, taken around atezolizumab (anti-PD-L1) treatment. The DNA reads TGTGCCAGTAGTAAAGGCGCGTTGGGGCAGCGGGTCCCTGAAGCTTTCTTT. Its protein is CASSKGALGQRVPEAFF.